The T cell receptor (beta chain) described here comes from a study of Graves' ophthalmopathy and Graves' hyperthyroidism. Ophthalmopathy cases showed moderate-to-severe activity, scoring CAS ≥3 and NOSPECS ≥4, with duration under 3 months. If patients had other autoimmune diseases, uncontrolled infections, pregnancy or lactation, they were excluded. Amplification of the TCR beta CDR3 regions used RNA transcripts (as template). Amplification began with first-round RT-PCR using HTBI primers, then second-round multiplex PCR was performed. TCRdb used MiXCR to reprocess the multiplex PCR reads, holding one entry per CDR3 protein. The table has approximately 210,000 distinct CDR3 sequences, 25% to 30% seen once; the top ten hold about 9.1%. CDR3 length equals 14 residues. V gave up 6 bases and J gave up 1 base, with 10 bases separating them. Germline V gene lookup returns CDR1 MNHNS and CDR2 SASEGT.

The source of this sequence is a man aged 50-60 years with Graves' ophthalmopathy. The sequenced material came from peripheral blood. The chain couples TRBV6-1 to TRBJ1-5; possible D gene TRBD1, 5 bases. CDR3 sequence reads: CASSTGESNQPQHF. In DNA form, the CDR3 reads TGTGCCAGCAGCACGGGGGAGAGCAATCAGCCCCAGCATTTT.